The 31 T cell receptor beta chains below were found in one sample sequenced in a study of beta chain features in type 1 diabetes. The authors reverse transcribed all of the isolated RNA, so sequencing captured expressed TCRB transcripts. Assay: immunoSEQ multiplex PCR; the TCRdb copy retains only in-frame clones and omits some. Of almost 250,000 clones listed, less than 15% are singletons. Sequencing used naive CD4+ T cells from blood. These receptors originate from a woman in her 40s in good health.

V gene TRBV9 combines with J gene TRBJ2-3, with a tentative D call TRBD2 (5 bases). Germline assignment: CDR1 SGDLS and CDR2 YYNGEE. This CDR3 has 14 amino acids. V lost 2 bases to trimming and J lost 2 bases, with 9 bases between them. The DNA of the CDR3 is TGTGCCAGCAGCGTGGACTCGTTCACAGATACGCAGTATTTT. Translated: CASSVDSFTDTQYF.

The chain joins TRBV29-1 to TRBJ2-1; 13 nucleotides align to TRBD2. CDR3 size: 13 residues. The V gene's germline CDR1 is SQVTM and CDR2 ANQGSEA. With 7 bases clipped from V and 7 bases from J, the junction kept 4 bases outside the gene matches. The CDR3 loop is CSAGLAGVNEQFF. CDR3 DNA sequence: TGCAGCGCTGGACTAGCGGGGGTTAATGAGCAGTTCTTC.

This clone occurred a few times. The CDR3 reads CASSYVGQGKETQYF. CDR3 nucleotides: TGTGCCAGCAGTTATGTCGGACAGGGTAAAGAGACCCAGTACTTC. This rearrangement joins TRBV6-5 to TRBJ2-5; TRBD1 agrees at 8 bases. Unmatched junction bases numbered 6, after V lost 3 bases and J lost 3 bases. The CDR3 has 15 amino acids. Germline CDR1 reads MNHEY; CDR2 reads SVGAGI.

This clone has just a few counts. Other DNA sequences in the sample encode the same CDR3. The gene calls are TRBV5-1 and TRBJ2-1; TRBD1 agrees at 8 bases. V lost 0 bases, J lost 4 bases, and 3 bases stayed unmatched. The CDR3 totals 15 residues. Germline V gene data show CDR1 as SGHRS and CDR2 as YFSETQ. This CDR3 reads CASSLVQGAYNEQFF. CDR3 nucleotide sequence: TGCGCCAGCAGCTTGGTTCAGGGGGCGTACAATGAGCAGTTCTTC.

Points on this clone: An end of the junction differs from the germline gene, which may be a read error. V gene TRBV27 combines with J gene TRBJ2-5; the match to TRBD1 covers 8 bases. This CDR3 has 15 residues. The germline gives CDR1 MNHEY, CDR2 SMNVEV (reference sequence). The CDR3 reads CASFPFSGGQGTQYF. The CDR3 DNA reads TGTGCCAGCTTCCCGTTTTCAGGGGGCCAAGGGACCCAGTACTTC.

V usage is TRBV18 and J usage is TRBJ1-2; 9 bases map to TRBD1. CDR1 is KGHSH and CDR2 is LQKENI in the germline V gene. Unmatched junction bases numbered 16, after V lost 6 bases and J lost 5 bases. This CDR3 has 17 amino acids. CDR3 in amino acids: CASSGPVGQGFFYGYTF. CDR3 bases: TGTGCCAGCTCGGGACCGGTGGGACAGGGCTTCTTTTATGGCTACACCTTC.

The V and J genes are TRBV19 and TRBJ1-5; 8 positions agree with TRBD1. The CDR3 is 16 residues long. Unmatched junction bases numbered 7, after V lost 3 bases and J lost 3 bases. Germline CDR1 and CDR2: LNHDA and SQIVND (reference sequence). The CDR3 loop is CASSIRTGTVNQPQHF. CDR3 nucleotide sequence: TGTGCCAGTAGTATCCGGACAGGGACAGTCAATCAGCCCCAGCATTTT.

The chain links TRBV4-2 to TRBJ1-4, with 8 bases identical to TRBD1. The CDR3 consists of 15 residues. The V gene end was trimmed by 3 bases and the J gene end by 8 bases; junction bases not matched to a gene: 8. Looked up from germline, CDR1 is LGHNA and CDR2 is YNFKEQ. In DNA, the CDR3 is TGTGCCAGCAGCCACCCCGGACAGGGAGGCGAAAAACTGTTTTTT. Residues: CASSHPGQGGEKLFF.

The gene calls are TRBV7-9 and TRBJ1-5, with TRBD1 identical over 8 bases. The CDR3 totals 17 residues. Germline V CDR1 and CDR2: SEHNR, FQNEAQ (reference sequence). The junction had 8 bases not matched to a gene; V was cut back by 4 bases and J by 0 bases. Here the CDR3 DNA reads TGTGCCAGCAGCTGGATTGTCGGGACAGGTAGCAATCAGCCCCAGCATTTT. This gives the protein CASSWIVGTGSNQPQHF.

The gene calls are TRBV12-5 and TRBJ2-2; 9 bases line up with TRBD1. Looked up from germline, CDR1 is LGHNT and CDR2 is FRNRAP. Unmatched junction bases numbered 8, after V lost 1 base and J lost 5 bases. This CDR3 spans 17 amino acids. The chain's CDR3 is CASGLGSGTGLTGELFF. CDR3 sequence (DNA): TGTGCTAGTGGTTTGGGTTCTGGGACAGGGTTGACCGGGGAGCTGTTTTTT.

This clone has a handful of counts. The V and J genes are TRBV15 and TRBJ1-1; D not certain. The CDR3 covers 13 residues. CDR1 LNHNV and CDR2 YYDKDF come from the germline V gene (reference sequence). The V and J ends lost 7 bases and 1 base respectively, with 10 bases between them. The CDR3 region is CATKARRNTEAFF. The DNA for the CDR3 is TGTGCCACCAAAGCGAGGAGGAACACTGAAGCTTTCTTT.

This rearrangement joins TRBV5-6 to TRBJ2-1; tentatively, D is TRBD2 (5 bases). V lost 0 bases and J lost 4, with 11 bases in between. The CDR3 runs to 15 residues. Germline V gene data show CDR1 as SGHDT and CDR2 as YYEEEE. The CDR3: CASSLGGLEYNEQFF. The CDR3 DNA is TGTGCCAGCAGCTTGGGTGGACTGGAGTACAATGAGCAGTTCTTC.

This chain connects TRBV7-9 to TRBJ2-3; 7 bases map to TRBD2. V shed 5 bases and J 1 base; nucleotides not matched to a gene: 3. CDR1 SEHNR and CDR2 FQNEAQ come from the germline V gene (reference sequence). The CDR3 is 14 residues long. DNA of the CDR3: TGTGCCAGCAGCCCGAGCGGGGGCACAGATACGCAGTATTTT. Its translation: CASSPSGGTDTQYF.

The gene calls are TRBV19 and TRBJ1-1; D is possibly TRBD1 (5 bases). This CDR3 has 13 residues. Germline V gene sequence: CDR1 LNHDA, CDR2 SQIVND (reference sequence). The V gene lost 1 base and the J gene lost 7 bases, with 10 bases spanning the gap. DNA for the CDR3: TGTGCCAGTAGTATAGCAACGGGGGGTGAAGCTTTCTTT. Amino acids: CASSIATGGEAFF. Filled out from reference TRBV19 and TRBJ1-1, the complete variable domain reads DGGITQSPKYLFRKEGQNVTLSCEQNLNHDAMYWYRQDPGQGLRLIYYSQIVNDFQKGDIAEGYSVSREKKESFPLTVTSAQKNPTAFYLCASSIATGGEAFFGQGTRLTVV.

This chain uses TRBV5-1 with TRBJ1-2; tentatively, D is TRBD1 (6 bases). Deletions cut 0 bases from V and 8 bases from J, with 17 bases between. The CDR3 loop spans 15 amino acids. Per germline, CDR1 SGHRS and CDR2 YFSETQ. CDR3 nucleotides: TGCGCCAGCAGCTTGGCCGGGACACCTGAGCGGGGCTACACCTTC. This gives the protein CASSLAGTPERGYTF.

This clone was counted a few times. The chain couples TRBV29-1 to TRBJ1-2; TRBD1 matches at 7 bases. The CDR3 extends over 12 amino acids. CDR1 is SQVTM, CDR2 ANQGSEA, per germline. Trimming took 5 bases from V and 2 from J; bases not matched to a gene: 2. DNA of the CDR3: TGCAGCGTTACAGGGGACAACTATGGCTACACCTTC. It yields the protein CSVTGDNYGYTF. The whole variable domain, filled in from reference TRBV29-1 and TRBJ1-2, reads SAVISQKPSRDICQRGTSLTIQCQVDSQVTMMFWYRQQPGQSLTLIATANQGSEATYESGFVIDKFPISRPNLTFSTLTVSNMSPEDSSIYLCSVTGDNYGYTFGSGTRLTVV.

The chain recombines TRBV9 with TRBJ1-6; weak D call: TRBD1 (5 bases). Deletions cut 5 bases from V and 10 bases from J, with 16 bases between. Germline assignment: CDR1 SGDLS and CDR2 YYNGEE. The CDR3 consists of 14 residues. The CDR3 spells CASSGGGVASPLHF. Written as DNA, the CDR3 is TGTGCCAGCAGTGGCGGGGGGGTGGCCTCACCCCTCCACTTT.

The DNA for the CDR3 is TGTGCCAGCAGTCGCCAGGGCTACGAGCAGTACTTC. Translated, it gives CASSRQGYEQYF. This chain connects TRBV6-5 to TRBJ2-7; tentatively, D is TRBD1 (5 bases). Germline assignment: CDR1 MNHEY and CDR2 SVGAGI. V lost 5 bases to trimming and J lost 3 bases, with 8 bases between them. This CDR3 has 12 residues.

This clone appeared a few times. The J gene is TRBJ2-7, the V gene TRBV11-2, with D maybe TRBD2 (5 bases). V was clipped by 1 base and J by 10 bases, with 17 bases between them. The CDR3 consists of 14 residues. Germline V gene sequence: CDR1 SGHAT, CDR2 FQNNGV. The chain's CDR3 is CASSLVARALNQYF. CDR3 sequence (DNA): TGTGCCAGCAGCTTAGTAGCGCGAGCGCTCAACCAGTACTTC.

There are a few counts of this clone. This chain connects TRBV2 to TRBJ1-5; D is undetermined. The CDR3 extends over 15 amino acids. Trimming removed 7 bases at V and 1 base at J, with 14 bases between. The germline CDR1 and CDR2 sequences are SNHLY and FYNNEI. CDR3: CASTREGGSNQPQHF. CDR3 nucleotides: TGTGCCAGCACCCGAGAAGGAGGCAGCAATCAGCCCCAGCATTTT.

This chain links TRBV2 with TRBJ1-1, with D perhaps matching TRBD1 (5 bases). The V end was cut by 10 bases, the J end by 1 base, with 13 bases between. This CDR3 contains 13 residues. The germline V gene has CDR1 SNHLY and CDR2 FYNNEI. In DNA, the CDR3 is TGTGCCACCCGGAAGGGGCAGAACACTGAAGCTTTCTTT. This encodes CATRKGQNTEAFF.

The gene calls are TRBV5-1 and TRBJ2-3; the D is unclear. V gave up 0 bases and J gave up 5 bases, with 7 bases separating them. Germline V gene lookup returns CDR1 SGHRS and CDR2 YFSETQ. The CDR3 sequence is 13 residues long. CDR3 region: CASSLAYIDTQYF. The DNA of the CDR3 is TGCGCCAGCAGCTTGGCGTATATAGATACGCAGTATTTT.

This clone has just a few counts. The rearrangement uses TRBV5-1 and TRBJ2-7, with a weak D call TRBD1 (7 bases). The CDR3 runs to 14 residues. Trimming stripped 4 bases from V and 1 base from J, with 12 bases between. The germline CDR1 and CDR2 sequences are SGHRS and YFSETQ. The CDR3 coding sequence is TGCGCCAGCAGCGCGGGACAGATATCCTACGAGCAGTACTTC. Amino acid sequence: CASSAGQISYEQYF.

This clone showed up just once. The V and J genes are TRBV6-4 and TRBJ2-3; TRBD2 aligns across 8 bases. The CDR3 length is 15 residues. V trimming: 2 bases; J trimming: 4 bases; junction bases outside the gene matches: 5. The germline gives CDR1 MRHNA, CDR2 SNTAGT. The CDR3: CASSDRGSGADTQYF. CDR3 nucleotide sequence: TGTGCCAGCAGTGACAGAGGTAGCGGGGCAGATACGCAGTATTTT.

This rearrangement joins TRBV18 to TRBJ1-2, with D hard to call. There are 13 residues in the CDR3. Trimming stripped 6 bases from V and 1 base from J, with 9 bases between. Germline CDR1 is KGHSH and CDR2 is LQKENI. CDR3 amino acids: CASSERDNYGYTF. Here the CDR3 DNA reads TGTGCCAGCTCGGAGAGAGATAACTATGGCTACACCTTC.

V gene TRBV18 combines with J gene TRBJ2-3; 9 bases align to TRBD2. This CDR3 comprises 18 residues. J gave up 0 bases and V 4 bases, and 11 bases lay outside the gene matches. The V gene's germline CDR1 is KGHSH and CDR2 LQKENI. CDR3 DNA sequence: TGTGCCAGCTCACTGCTCGGGCCTAGCGGGAAGAGCACAGATACGCAGTATTTT. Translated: CASSLLGPSGKSTDTQYF.

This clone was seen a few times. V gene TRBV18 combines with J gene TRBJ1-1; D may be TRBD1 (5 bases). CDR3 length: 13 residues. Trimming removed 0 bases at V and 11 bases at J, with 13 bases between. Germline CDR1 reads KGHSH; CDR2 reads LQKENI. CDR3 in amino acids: CASSPPAGGVAFF. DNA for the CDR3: TGTGCCAGCTCACCACCGGCTGGAGGGGTGGCTTTCTTT.

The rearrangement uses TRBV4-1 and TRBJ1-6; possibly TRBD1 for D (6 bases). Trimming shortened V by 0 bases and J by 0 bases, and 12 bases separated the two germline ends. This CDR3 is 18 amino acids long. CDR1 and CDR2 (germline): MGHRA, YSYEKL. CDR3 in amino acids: CASSQEGQPSSYNSPLHF. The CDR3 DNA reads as TGCGCCAGCAGCCAAGAGGGACAACCGAGCTCCTATAATTCACCCCTCCACTTT.

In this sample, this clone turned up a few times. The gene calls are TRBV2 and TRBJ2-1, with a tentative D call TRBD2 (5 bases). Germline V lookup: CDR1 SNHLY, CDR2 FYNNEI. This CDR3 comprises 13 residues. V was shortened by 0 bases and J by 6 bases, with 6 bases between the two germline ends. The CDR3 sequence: CASSEARGNEQFF. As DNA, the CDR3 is TGTGCCAGCAGTGAAGCCCGGGGCAATGAGCAGTTCTTC.

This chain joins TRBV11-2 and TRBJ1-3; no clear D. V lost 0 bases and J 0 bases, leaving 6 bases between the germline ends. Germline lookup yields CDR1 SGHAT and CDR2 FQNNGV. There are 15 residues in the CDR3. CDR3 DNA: TGTGCCAGCAGCTTAGATGCTATCTCTGGAAACACCATATATTTT. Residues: CASSLDAISGNTIYF.

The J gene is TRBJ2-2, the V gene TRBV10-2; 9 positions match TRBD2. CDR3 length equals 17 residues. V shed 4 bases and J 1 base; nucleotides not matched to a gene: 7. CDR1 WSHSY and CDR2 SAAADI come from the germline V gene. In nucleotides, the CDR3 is TGCGCCAGCAGTGGATTAGCGGGGGACTTGAACACCGGGGAGCTGTTTTTT. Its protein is CASSGLAGDLNTGELFF.